This entry is about one T cell receptor (beta chain). Its antigen remains unidentified. Primers: 60 Vbeta forward and 13 Jbeta reverse. TCRdb keeps only in-frame clones here, not all; method: immunoSEQ multiplex PCR. The sample consists of about 180,000 clones, about 69% of them appearing once. This entry is derived from a study of cytomegalovirus exposure and HLA in healthy donors. Study details: About 85 million unique TCRs from HLA-typed donors were held in an early release of data. Overall study findings and caveats: The classifier reportedly diagnosed cytomegalovirus status with high specificity and sensitivity. The records held CMV serostatus as the only immune exposure information.

V dropped 2 bases and J dropped 8 bases, with 16 bases sitting between them. This CDR3 region has 15 residues. Germline V CDR1 and CDR2: LGHNA, YSLEER. Sample: PBMCs. The V gene is TRBV4-3, the J gene TRBJ2-1; weak D call: TRBD2 (7 bases). This sequence was found in a human donor in good health. The DNA for the CDR3 is TGCGCCAGCAGCCAAAACTGGGGGGGCGGCTATGAGCAGTTCTTC. Translation: CASSQNWGGGYEQFF.